Listed below are T cell receptor beta chains from one sample, sequenced in a study of blood T cell repertoires in COVID-19. Clones were sequenced by immunoSEQ multiplex PCR, and TCRdb holds only the in-frame ones, with some missing. The table lists 95,000 to 150,000 clones, about 79% of them singletons. The sequenced sample consisted of peripheral blood. The receptors originated from a man aged 40-49 years with active or convalescent COVID-19. CDR3s include the opening cysteine and the closing phenylalanine or tryptophan. D genes are given only for firm matches. Expanded clones are given a class, and other clones once, few, many or no size at all.

-	TRBV10-3	TRBJ2-1	13	TRBD2	CAISGTSGISPFF	TGTGCCATCTCTGGGACTAGCGGGATTTCGCCGTTCTTC
-	TRBV6-2/TRBV6-3	TRBJ1-1	14	TRBD1	CASSLTGGRTEAFF	TGTGCCAGCAGTCTCACAGGGGGGAGGACTGAAGCTTTCTTT
-	TRBV27	TRBJ1-5	13	-	CARTEGGNQPQHF	TGTGCCAGGACCGAAGGGGGCAATCAGCCCCAGCATTTT
-	TRBV18	TRBJ1-1	16	-	CASSSGQGGMNTEAFF	TGTGCCAGCTCATCGGGGCAGGGAGGAATGAACACTGAAGCTTTCTTT
few	TRBV19	TRBJ1-5	13	TRBD1	CASRNRGWQPQHF	TGTGCCAGTAGGAACAGGGGTTGGCAGCCCCAGCATTTT
once	TRBV14	TRBJ1-1	12	-	CASSQRWTEAFF	TGTGCCAGCAGTCAACGGTGGACTGAAGCTTTCTTT
-	TRBV6-5	TRBJ1-2	12	TRBD1	CATTDRGYGYTF	TGTGCCACCACCGACAGGGGCTATGGCTACACCTTC
-	TRBV7-9	TRBJ1-2	14	-	CASSLGPGGYGYTF	TGTGCCAGCAGCTTGGGACCGGGGGGCTATGGCTACACCTTC
-	TRBV9	TRBJ1-1	11	-	CASSVRAEAFF	TGTGCCAGCAGCGTTCGTGCTGAAGCTTTCTTT
-	TRBV5-1	TRBJ2-7	14	TRBD2	CASSPGGEPYEQYF	TGCGCCAGCAGCCCCGGGGGGGAGCCTTACGAGCAGTACTTC
-	TRBV11-2	TRBJ2-3	14	-	CASSLGGTADTQYF	TGTGCCAGCAGCTTAGGCGGTACGGCAGATACGCAGTATTTT
-	TRBV12-3/TRBV12-4	TRBJ1-2	13	TRBD1	CASSLRDSYGYTF	TGTGCCAGCAGTCTAAGGGACAGCTATGGCTACACCTTC
-	TRBV4-1	TRBJ1-4	17	-	CASSQESQTGGNEKLFF	TGCGCCAGCAGCCAAGAGAGTCAAACGGGGGGAAATGAAAAACTGTTTTTT
-	TRBV4-1	TRBJ2-2	15	-	CASSQEWPNTGELFF	TGCGCCAGCAGCCAAGAATGGCCGAACACCGGGGAGCTGTTTTTT
-	TRBV28	TRBJ1-5	15	-	CASRSIKGLNQPQHF	TGTGCCAGCAGATCAATCAAGGGGCTTAATCAGCCCCAGCATTTT
-	TRBV19	TRBJ1-5	13	-	CASSRGGNQPQHF	TGTGCCAGTAGTCGGGGGGGAAACCAGCCCCAGCATTTT
-	TRBV5-5	TRBJ2-1	14	-	CASSPGGLANEQFF	TGTGCCAGCAGCCCCGGGGGACTGGCCAATGAGCAGTTCTTC
-	TRBV11-3	TRBJ1-1	12	-	CASSSGVTEAFF	TGTGCCAGCAGCTCAGGGGTTACTGAAGCTTTCTTT
-	TRBV12-3/TRBV12-4	TRBJ1-2	13	-	CASSQRWDYGYTF	TGTGCCAGCAGCCAGCGATGGGACTATGGCTACACCTTC
-	TRBV2	TRBJ1-1	13	TRBD1	CASRLTGGTEAFF	TGTGCCAGCAGACTGACAGGGGGCACTGAAGCTTTCTTT
-	TRBV2	TRBJ1-2	11	-	CAVPRGYGYTF	TGTGCCGTCCCCCGGGGCTATGGCTACACCTTC
once	TRBV10-3	TRBJ2-5	15	-	CAIRPDRTPGETQYF	TGTGCCATCAGGCCCGATCGGACCCCAGGGGAGACCCAGTACTTC
-	TRBV5-1	TRBJ1-2	14	TRBD1	CASSLGQGDYGYTF	TGCGCCAGCAGCTTGGGACAGGGAGACTATGGCTACACCTTC
-	TRBV19	TRBJ1-4	17	-	CASSTEYWGATNEKLFF	TGTGCCAGTAGTACGGAATATTGGGGGGCAACTAATGAAAAACTGTTTTTT
-	TRBV18	TRBJ1-1	15	-	CASSPDQLGATEAFF	TGTGCCAGCTCACCAGACCAGCTAGGGGCCACTGAAGCTTTCTTT
-	TRBV5-1	TRBJ2-5	16	-	CASSLGRSNGGETQYF	TGCGCCAGCAGCTTGGGTCGATCAAACGGGGGAGAGACCCAGTACTTC
few	TRBV24-1	TRBJ1-5	14	TRBD1	CATSDNRDSQPQHF	TGTGCCACCAGTGACAACAGGGACAGCCAGCCCCAGCATTTT
-	TRBV12-3/TRBV12-4	TRBJ1-5	13	-	CASSEGVGRTQHF	TGTGCCAGCAGTGAGGGTGTGGGGAGAACCCAGCATTTT
-	TRBV4-2	TRBJ2-5	13	-	CASSPTGQETQYF	TGTGCCAGCAGTCCGACGGGACAAGAGACCCAGTACTTC
once	TRBV28	TRBJ1-3	15	TRBD1	CASRSLDRVGNTIYF	TGTGCCAGCAGATCTCTTGACAGGGTAGGAAACACCATATATTTT
-	TRBV27	TRBJ2-7	17	TRBD1	CASSSPGTGGELYEQYF	TGTGCCAGCAGTTCTCCCGGGACAGGGGGCGAACTTTACGAGCAGTACTTC
-	TRBV24-1	TRBJ2-1	13	-	CATSDWGGDEQFF	TGTGCCACCAGTGATTGGGGCGGCGATGAGCAGTTCTTC
-	TRBV19	TRBJ2-2	16	-	CASSIGTGRVTGELFF	TGTGCCAGTAGTATAGGTACAGGGAGGGTCACCGGGGAGCTGTTTTTT
-	TRBV11-3	TRBJ1-4	16	-	CASSLSPGQGYEKLFF	TGTGCCAGCAGCTTGTCCCCGGGACAAGGTTATGAAAAACTGTTTTTT
-	TRBV6-5	TRBJ1-2	11	-	CASIYNYGYTF	TGTGCCAGCATCTATAACTATGGCTACACCTTC
-	TRBV7-3	TRBJ2-2	14	-	CASSLTSVSGELFF	TGTGCCAGCAGCTTAACGTCTGTGTCCGGGGAGCTGTTTTTT
-	TRBV19	TRBJ2-7	12	-	CASRASMGLLYF	TGTGCCAGTCGCGCTTCCATGGGGCTCTTGTACTTC
-	TRBV27	TRBJ1-1	13	-	CASSLTVRGEAFF	TGTGCCAGCAGTTTAACCGTCAGGGGTGAAGCTTTCTTT
few	TRBV30	TRBJ1-1	16	-	CAWSVLPLGSNTEAFF	TGTGCCTGGAGTGTACTACCGCTGGGTTCGAACACTGAAGCTTTCTTT
-	TRBV13	TRBJ1-2	13	-	CASSLGTVYGYTF	TGTGCCAGCAGCTTAGGGACAGTCTATGGCTACACCTTC
-	TRBV4-2	TRBJ1-4	16	TRBD1	CASSQHQGGGGEKLFF	TGTGCCAGCAGCCAGCATCAAGGGGGCGGAGGTGAAAAACTGTTTTTT
-	TRBV5-1	TRBJ2-5	15	TRBD2	CASRVAGVTQETQYF	TGCGCCAGCAGGGTAGCGGGGGTGACACAAGAGACCCAGTACTTC
-	TRBV3-1/TRBV3-2	TRBJ2-6	15	-	CASSLLADGANVLTF	TGTGCCAGCAGTTTACTAGCAGACGGGGCCAACGTCCTGACTTTC
few	TRBV3-1/TRBV3-2	TRBJ2-2	13	-	CASSLRQAGELFF	TGTGCCAGCAGCCTACGACAGGCCGGGGAGCTGTTTTTT
-	TRBV6-5	TRBJ2-5	13	TRBD1	CASRRNRGETQYF	TGTGCCAGCAGGCGAAACAGGGGAGAGACCCAGTACTTC
-	TRBV28	TRBJ2-7	15	TRBD1	CASSAWTGGAVEQYF	TGTGCCAGCAGCGCCTGGACAGGGGGCGCGGTAGAGCAGTACTTC
few	TRBV6-4	TRBJ2-3	16	TRBD2	CASSDLSSGDTDTQYF	TGTGCCAGCAGTGATCTATCTAGCGGGGACACAGATACGCAGTATTTT
-	TRBV9	TRBJ1-4	13	-	CASTPGVNEKLFF	TGTGCCAGCACCCCCGGGGTTAATGAAAAACTGTTTTTT
-	TRBV2	TRBJ2-1	13	-	CASVPGLYNEQFF	TGTGCCAGCGTACCGGGACTGTACAATGAGCAGTTCTTC
-	TRBV10-1	TRBJ2-1	16	TRBD2	CASSPTGLAGVDEQFF	TGCGCCAGCAGCCCGACCGGACTAGCGGGAGTAGATGAGCAGTTCTTC
-	TRBV11-2	TRBJ2-3	11	-	CASSQGDTQYF	TGTGCCAGCAGCCAGGGTGATACGCAGTATTTT
-	TRBV4-2	TRBJ1-1	15	-	CASSQVGQLNTEAFF	TGTGCCAGCAGCCAAGTCGGACAGCTAAACACTGAAGCTTTCTTT
-	TRBV4-2	TRBJ2-1	17	TRBD2	CASSQAIAGAMWNEQFF	TGTGCCAGCAGCCAGGCTATAGCGGGGGCTATGTGGAATGAGCAGTTCTTC
-	TRBV27	TRBJ2-7	16	TRBD2	CASSPALTSVSYEQYF	TGTGCCAGCAGCCCAGCTCTGACTAGCGTCTCCTACGAGCAGTACTTC
-	TRBV15	TRBJ2-2	15	-	CAISVEQAGTGELFF	TGTGCCATCTCTGTTGAACAGGCGGGGACCGGGGAGCTGTTTTTT
-	TRBV27	TRBJ2-1	16	TRBD2	CASSSTSGGRWGEQFF	TGTGCCAGCAGTTCGACTAGCGGGGGGCGGTGGGGTGAGCAGTTCTTC
-	TRBV4-3	TRBJ2-2	18	TRBD2	CASSQAPLAGVNTGELFF	TGCGCCAGCAGCCAAGCCCCACTAGCGGGGGTGAACACCGGGGAGCTGTTTTTT
-	TRBV19	TRBJ1-1	14	-	CASSIQAGNTEAFF	TGTGCCAGTAGTATCCAGGCGGGGAACACTGAAGCTTTCTTT
few	TRBV15	TRBJ2-3	15	-	CATSRERGKADTQYF	TGTGCCACCAGCAGAGAGAGGGGGAAGGCAGATACGCAGTATTTT
-	TRBV19	TRBJ1-2	15	TRBD1	CASSPVGTGNYGYTF	TGTGCCAGTAGTCCCGTCGGGACAGGGAACTATGGCTACACCTTC